The 11 T cell receptor beta chains below were found in one sample sequenced in a study of shared clonotypes between healthy human individuals. Generated by immunoSEQ multiplex PCR, the TCRdb table keeps only in-frame clones and is missing some. The table includes approximately 1,500,000 clones, around 98% detected once. Sequencing was performed on naive CD4+ T cells sorted from blood. Subset of the sample: CD45RA+ positively selected. The origin of the receptors is a man in his thirties or forties in good health.

The chain combines TRBV11-2 with TRBJ1-1; D gene unclear. With 3 bases removed from V and 0 bases from J, the gap between germline ends came to 11 bases. This CDR3 is 15 amino acids long. Per germline, CDR1 SGHAT and CDR2 FQNNGV. The CDR3 loop reads CASSFPEGMNTEAFF. CDR3 coding DNA: TGTGCCAGCAGCTTCCCCGAGGGAATGAACACTGAAGCTTTCTTT.

The chain recombines TRBV5-4 with TRBJ2-3, with D perhaps matching TRBD2 (6 bases). Germline-derived CDR1 and CDR2 are SGHNT and YYREEE (reference sequence). This CDR3 spans 16 amino acids. Trimming took off 4 bases at V and 0 bases at J, with 15 bases between the two ends. The CDR3 sequence: CASSVLSGSSTDTQYF. The CDR3 DNA reads TGTGCCAGCAGCGTCCTAAGCGGGTCTAGCACAGATACGCAGTATTTT.

The chain recombines TRBV28 with TRBJ2-7, with D unclear. Germline CDR1 is MDHEN and CDR2 is SYDVKM. V dropped 10 bases and J dropped 1 base, with 14 bases sitting between them. The CDR3 spans 13 residues. CDR3 sequence (DNA): TGTGCCACCACCCCCGGGCCGTCCTACGAGCAGTACTTC. Amino acid sequence: CATTPGPSYEQYF.

The chain combines TRBV18 with TRBJ1-5; 8 bases are shared with TRBD1. V shed 8 bases, J shed 4 bases, and the junction held 13 bases outside the gene matches. Germline V gives CDR1 KGHSH, CDR2 LQKENI. The CDR3 sequence is 16 residues long. CDR3 nucleotide sequence: TGTGCCAGCACCCACGGACAGGGTGGAGCAAATCAGCCCCAGCATTTT. It is translated as CASTHGQGGANQPQHF.

The chain employs TRBV28 and TRBJ1-2; D not certain. The V gene's germline CDR1 is MDHEN and CDR2 SYDVKM. V was cut by 3 bases and J by 4 bases, with 6 bases left in between. This CDR3 region has 12 residues. CDR3 amino acids: CASSFRIYGYTF. The CDR3 nucleotides are TGTGCCAGCAGTTTTAGGATCTATGGCTACACCTTC.

This clone was detected only once. Other DNA sequences from this sample encode an identical CDR3 as well. This chain uses TRBV10-3 with TRBJ2-1; 7 bases align to TRBD2. V shed 6 bases, J shed 7 bases, and the junction held 0 bases outside the gene matches. This CDR3 is built from 11 residues. Germline assignment: CDR1 ENHRY and CDR2 SYGVKD. As DNA, the CDR3 is TGTGCCATCAGGGGGGGGAATGAGCAGTTCTTC. Amino acids: CAIRGGNEQFF.

The genes are TRBV4-1 and TRBJ2-7, with D possibly being TRBD1 (5 bases). The V end was cut by 3 bases, the J end by 2 bases, with 20 bases between. The CDR3 runs 17 residues. Germline V gene lookup returns CDR1 MGHRA and CDR2 YSYEKL. CDR3 region: CASSHAGPGRNPYEQYF. CDR3 DNA: TGCGCCAGCAGCCATGCAGGGCCGGGCCGAAACCCCTACGAGCAGTACTTC.

On this clone itself: This sample includes further DNA sequences coding for the same CDR3. J is TRBJ1-5 and V is TRBV15; no clear D. V lost 3 bases and J lost 0, with 3 bases in between. Looked up from germline, CDR1 is LNHNV and CDR2 is YYDKDF (reference sequence). The CDR3 is made up of 13 amino acids. The CDR3 loop reads CATSRYSNQPQHF. The CDR3, as DNA: TGTGCCACCAGCAGGTATAGCAATCAGCCCCAGCATTTT.

The V call is TRBV18, the J call TRBJ2-4, with TRBD1 matching 8 bases. The V and J ends lost 2 bases and 1 base, in that order; junction bases with no gene match: 10. CDR1 and CDR2 (germline): KGHSH, LQKENI. The CDR3 spans 18 residues. The CDR3 loop reads CASSPVRGQRGAKNIQYF. In nucleotides, the CDR3 is TGTGCCAGCTCACCAGTCAGGGGGCAACGAGGCGCCAAAAACATTCAGTACTTC.

The CDR3 nucleotides are TGCAGCGTGGCAGGGGGACAGTTAAGAGAGACCCAGTACTTC. This gives the protein CSVAGGQLRETQYF. This chain uses TRBV29-1 with TRBJ2-5, with 7 bases that match TRBD1. Germline assignment: CDR1 SQVTM and CDR2 ANQGSEA. The CDR3 has 14 amino acids. The V segment lost 6 bases and the J segment 4 bases; nucleotides outside the gene matches: 11.

This clone has only one observation. The chain combines TRBV6-1 with TRBJ2-3, with no clear D. This CDR3 has 17 residues. The germline gives CDR1 MNHNS, CDR2 SASEGT. V was pared by 4 bases and J by 0 bases, with 17 bases between. In nucleotides, the CDR3 is TGTGCCAGCAGTGCGCTAGGGAAACACACTAGCACAGATACGCAGTATTTT. It translates to CASSALGKHTSTDTQYF.